This T cell receptor (beta chain) was captured in a study of blood T cell repertoires in COVID-19. Background on the study: Acute-phase and convalescent COVID-19 samples originated in the United States, Italy and Spain. Nucleic acid was either cDNA or gDNA, and it came from T cells, B-cell-depleted T cells, or PBMCs.

Unmatched junction bases numbered 5, after V lost 7 bases and J lost 5 bases. Germline CDR1 and CDR2: SNHLY and FYNNEI. The CDR3 length is 12 residues. Original methodology: For nucleated cells, counts were estimated from reference gene primer amplification. Method: immunoSEQ multiplex PCR; TCRdb's copy keeps in-frame clones and lacks some. Clone size and V and J calls were adopted from that table, with D and trimming inferred from the DNA. Of 100,000 to 150,000 clones in the sample, 69% were seen once. This sequence joins TRBV2 and TRBJ2-7, with TRBD1 matching over 7 bases. The receptor comes from a woman in her 70s with acute or convalescent COVID-19. What was sequenced was peripheral blood. This CDR3 reads CASNRQGDEQYF. The CDR3 DNA reads TGTGCCAGCAATCGACAGGGTGACGAGCAGTACTTC.